Below are 6 T cell receptor beta chains sequenced from a single sample in a study of blood T cells in healthy people across ages. A second PCR, run for roughly 7 to 11 cycles, used a sample-barcoded 5' primer plus a J-beta primer mix. Each CDR3 protein gets one entry after TCRdb re-called the 5' RACE reads with MiXCR. The sample carries about 1.6 million distinct CDR3 sequences, roughly 32% recorded once. What was sequenced was blood. These TCRs come from a woman aged 25 to 39 in good health.

This clonotype was found many times. The chain couples TRBV28 to TRBJ1-5, with D possibly matching TRBD1 (5 bases). This CDR3 has 14 residues. In germline, CDR1 is MDHEN, CDR2 SYDVKM. V dropped 7 bases and J dropped 6 bases, with 16 bases sitting between them. CDR3 sequence: CASTPWGGTQPQHF. CDR3 DNA: TGTGCCAGCACCCCCTGGGGGGGTACTCAGCCCCAGCATTTT.

The chain combines TRBV5-1 with TRBJ1-6; no reliable D call. V was shortened by 4 bases and J by 7 bases, with 15 bases between the two germline ends. Germline V lookup: CDR1 SGHRS, CDR2 YFSETQ. The CDR3 is made up of 15 amino acids. CDR3 nucleotides: TGCGCCAGCAGCCTGGCGGACTACCCCAATTCACCCCTCCACTTT. As protein: CASSLADYPNSPLHF.

J is TRBJ2-6 and V is TRBV19; tentative D call: TRBD2 (6 bases). The germline gives CDR1 LNHDA, CDR2 SQIVND (reference sequence). The CDR3 has 16 amino acids. V lost 4 bases and J 2 bases, leaving 12 bases between the germline ends. CDR3 in amino acids: CASSTAEGTGANVLTF. The CDR3 nucleotides read TGTGCCAGTAGTACCGCGGAGGGCACTGGGGCCAACGTCCTGACTTTC.

This clonotype was counted once. The V call is TRBV25-1, the J call TRBJ1-1; weak D call: TRBD1 (5 bases). The germline V gene has CDR1 MGHDK and CDR2 SYGVNS. Trimming pared 9 bases from V and 0 bases from J, leaving 23 bases between. The CDR3 runs 17 residues. The CDR3 nucleotides are TGTGCCAGTCCTTCGTCAGGTGGGGGGGGTCTGAACACTGAAGCTTTCTTT. It encodes CASPSSGGGGLNTEAFF.

The rearrangement joins TRBV20-1 to TRBJ1-1; D uncertain. V was pared by 4 bases and J by 3 bases, with 15 bases between. CDR1 is DFQATT, CDR2 SNEGSKA, per germline (reference sequence). The CDR3 contains 14 residues. The CDR3 sequence is CSATTSFVYTEAFF. The CDR3 DNA follows: TGCAGTGCTACGACATCATTCGTTTACACTGAAGCTTTCTTT.

This clonotype was found a few times. The J gene is TRBJ2-3, the V gene TRBV10-3; D unclear. Germline CDR1 is ENHRY and CDR2 is SYGVKD. With 5 bases removed from V and 0 bases from J, the gap between germline ends came to 12 bases. This CDR3 is built from 15 residues. This chain's CDR3 is CAISSRRLSTDTQYF. As DNA, the CDR3 is TGTGCCATCAGTTCTAGACGGCTTAGCACAGATACGCAGTATTTT.